This is a list of T cell receptor beta chains from one sample in a study of cytomegalovirus exposure and HLA in healthy donors. Sequencing was performed with immunoSEQ multiplex PCR; in TCRdb, only in-frame clones are kept and a portion is missing. The sample records more than 90,000 clones, about four fifths being singletons. The specimen sequenced was PBMCs. These receptor sequences come from a woman aged 40 to 50 in good health and CMV-seronegative. CDR3s include the opening cysteine and the closing phenylalanine or tryptophan. The order of the fields is V gene, J gene, clone size, CDR3 protein. Clone size is given for some rows only: seen once, a few or many times, or a class if the clone is expanded.

v_call: TRBV30
j_call: TRBJ2-3
clone_size: .
cdr3_aa: CAGILGGGHLSADTQYF

v_call: TRBV5-1
j_call: TRBJ1-1
clone_size: .
cdr3_aa: CASSHHKTGAEAFF

v_call: TRBV7-9
j_call: TRBJ2-7
clone_size: .
cdr3_aa: CSSSSPSGRFYEQYF

v_call: TRBV7-6
j_call: TRBJ2-5
clone_size: few
cdr3_aa: CASSLPRTSVVAQYF

v_call: TRBV7-8
j_call: TRBJ2-7
clone_size: .
cdr3_aa: CASSLIAGVSYEQYF

v_call: TRBV19
j_call: TRBJ2-1
clone_size: .
cdr3_aa: CASSEAYEAVNEQFF

v_call: TRBV7-8
j_call: TRBJ2-7
clone_size: once
cdr3_aa: CASSLVPGFYEQYF

v_call: TRBV27
j_call: TRBJ1-5
clone_size: .
cdr3_aa: CASSLRGEGSGQPQHF

v_call: TRBV9
j_call: TRBJ2-7
clone_size: .
cdr3_aa: CASSVSGQGDDEQYF

v_call: TRBV19
j_call: TRBJ1-2
clone_size: .
cdr3_aa: CASSLENYGYTF

v_call: TRBV7-6
j_call: TRBJ2-7
clone_size: once
cdr3_aa: CASSVDRGGHEQYF

v_call: TRBV19
j_call: TRBJ1-2
clone_size: .
cdr3_aa: CASSTQGYDYGYTF

v_call: TRBV18
j_call: TRBJ2-3
clone_size: .
cdr3_aa: CASSPPTRDTQYF

v_call: TRBV19
j_call: TRBJ2-3
clone_size: few
cdr3_aa: CASSITQGAYTTDTQYF

v_call: TRBV2
j_call: TRBJ2-3
clone_size: .
cdr3_aa: CASRNLAGYTDTQYF

v_call: TRBV6-5
j_call: TRBJ2-2
clone_size: .
cdr3_aa: CASRGRNTGELFF

v_call: TRBV19
j_call: TRBJ2-1
clone_size: .
cdr3_aa: CASSIDGTSYNEQFF

v_call: TRBV19
j_call: TRBJ1-1
clone_size: .
cdr3_aa: CASRTGENTEAFF

v_call: TRBV5-6
j_call: TRBJ2-7
clone_size: once
cdr3_aa: CASSFPGGDEQYF

v_call: TRBV11-3
j_call: TRBJ2-4
clone_size: .
cdr3_aa: CASSSLNCGGALNIQYF

v_call: TRBV6-5
j_call: TRBJ2-7
clone_size: .
cdr3_aa: CASTNTRGPYEQYF

v_call: TRBV5-1
j_call: TRBJ2-1
clone_size: once
cdr3_aa: CASSWGGTSAYNEQFF

v_call: TRBV12-2
j_call: TRBJ2-7
clone_size: few
cdr3_aa: CASRFCSRDYHYEQYF

v_call: TRBV29-1
j_call: TRBJ2-3
clone_size: .
cdr3_aa: CSVEGLRQEDTDTQYF

v_call: TRBV5-1
j_call: TRBJ2-7
clone_size: .
cdr3_aa: CASSITGSHEQYF

v_call: TRBV5-5
j_call: TRBJ2-5
clone_size: .
cdr3_aa: CASSSGTTQETQYF

v_call: TRBV2
j_call: TRBJ2-5
clone_size: .
cdr3_aa: CASRAEEGRETQYF

v_call: TRBV11-1
j_call: TRBJ2-2
clone_size: .
cdr3_aa: CASSVDGNTGELFF

v_call: TRBV18
j_call: TRBJ2-7
clone_size: few
cdr3_aa: CASSQTGDFNEQYF

v_call: TRBV5-1
j_call: TRBJ1-3
clone_size: .
cdr3_aa: CASSLGLSRALYSGNTIYF

v_call: TRBV5-1
j_call: TRBJ2-1
clone_size: .
cdr3_aa: CASSPEAGAWNEQFF

v_call: TRBV19
j_call: TRBJ2-3
clone_size: .
cdr3_aa: CASTHPGESTDTQYF

v_call: TRBV5-4
j_call: TRBJ1-1
clone_size: .
cdr3_aa: CASSAKTGGAWDTEAFF

v_call: TRBV4-3
j_call: TRBJ2-1
clone_size: .
cdr3_aa: CASSQDLAGKYNEQFF

v_call: TRBV16
j_call: TRBJ2-7
clone_size: .
cdr3_aa: CASSSFGGRQYF

v_call: TRBV11-2
j_call: TRBJ2-3
clone_size: .
cdr3_aa: CASRSIGQGARDTQYF

v_call: TRBV11-1
j_call: TRBJ2-5
clone_size: .
cdr3_aa: CASSLTSGDPPETQYF

v_call: TRBV14
j_call: TRBJ1-2
clone_size: .
cdr3_aa: CASSRQSFGYTF

v_call: TRBV5-8
j_call: TRBJ1-2
clone_size: .
cdr3_aa: CASSIRQGRNYGYTF

v_call: TRBV5-4
j_call: TRBJ2-1
clone_size: once
cdr3_aa: CASSLTSGGAGYNEQFF

v_call: TRBV12-1
j_call: TRBJ1-2
clone_size: few
cdr3_aa: CASSFSGQGASNYGYTF

v_call: TRBV4-1
j_call: TRBJ1-1
clone_size: few
cdr3_aa: CASSHAVTGGTEAFF

v_call: TRBV14
j_call: TRBJ2-7
clone_size: once
cdr3_aa: CASSQGVSYEQYF

v_call: TRBV10-2
j_call: TRBJ1-6
clone_size: .
cdr3_aa: CASTIYGTGASPLHF

v_call: TRBV7-8
j_call: TRBJ2-7
clone_size: .
cdr3_aa: CASGRGWGPYEQYF

v_call: TRBV11-2
j_call: TRBJ2-7
clone_size: .
cdr3_aa: CASSSSGSSYEQYF

v_call: TRBV29-1
j_call: TRBJ2-3
clone_size: .
cdr3_aa: CSVAGGRAGDTQYF

v_call: TRBV28
j_call: TRBJ2-4
clone_size: .
cdr3_aa: CASSPGTALWNIQYF

v_call: TRBV11-2
j_call: .
clone_size: .
cdr3_aa: CASSLNPTYEQYF

v_call: TRBV9
j_call: TRBJ2-5
clone_size: few
cdr3_aa: CASSVVNRKREGETQYF